Following are 8 T cell receptor beta chains from one sample sequenced in a study of blood T cell repertoires in COVID-19. Produced via immunoSEQ multiplex PCR; TCRdb's table is partial and in-frame only. This sample has roughly 42,000 clones; around 85% occur once, and the top ten carry roughly an eighth. Sequencing was performed on peripheral blood. The receptor source for this set is a human donor in a cohort sampled during active COVID-19.

The chain recombines TRBV5-3 with TRBJ1-5; D unclear. TRBV5-3 qualifies as an ORF whose function is uncertain. V lost 0 bases to trimming and J lost 0 bases, with 13 bases between them. The CDR3 extends over 17 amino acids. The CDR3 bases are TGTGCCAGAAGCTTGGCGCAACAGCTCTATAGCAATCAGCCCCAGCATTTT. It encodes CARSLAQQLYSNQPQHF.

The rearrangement links TRBV2 to TRBJ2-5; D is unclear. Germline V lookup: CDR1 SNHLY, CDR2 FYNNEI. Trimming stripped 7 bases from V and 5 bases from J, with 14 bases between. The CDR3 is 13 amino acids. For the CDR3, the DNA is TGTGCCAGCACTTCCTCCGGGTGGGAGACCCAGTACTTC. Translated: CASTSSGWETQYF. Complete variable domain (other parts from reference TRBV2 and TRBJ2-5): EPEVTQTPSHQVTQMGQEVILRCVPISNHLYFYWYRQILGQKVEFLVSFYNNEISEKSEIFDDQFSVERPDGSNFTLKIRSTKLEDSAMYFCASTSSGWETQYFGPGTRLLVL.

This chain uses TRBV28 with TRBJ2-1; TRBD2 matches 8 bases. The CDR3 is 15 amino acids. J gave up 3 bases and V 2 bases, and 3 bases lay outside the gene matches. Per the germline V gene, CDR1 is MDHEN and CDR2 is SYDVKM. The CDR3 region has the DNA TGTGCCAGCAGTTTAACGGGGGGGCGCTACAATGAGCAGTTCTTC. It yields the protein CASSLTGGRYNEQFF.

The genes are TRBV25-1 and TRBJ2-2; TRBD1 aligns across 7 bases. The CDR3 totals 15 residues. The germline V gene encodes CDR1 MGHDK and CDR2 SYGVNS. The ends lost 4 bases at V and 7 bases at J; junction bases unmatched: 9. The CDR3 DNA follows: TGTGCCAGCAGTGTCACAGGGGCAGGGGGCGGGGAGCTGTTTTTT. It encodes CASSVTGAGGGELFF.

V usage is TRBV19 and J usage is TRBJ1-2; 8 bases align to TRBD1. Germline V gene sequence: CDR1 LNHDA, CDR2 SQIVND (reference sequence). J gave up 8 bases and V 6 bases, and 17 bases lay outside the gene matches. This CDR3 contains 16 residues. DNA of the CDR3: TGTGCCAGTAGATCAGAGGACAGGGCGCGAGCTCGGGGCTACACCTTC. Encoded protein: CASRSEDRARARGYTF.

This chain connects TRBV20-1 to TRBJ1-5; D perhaps matches TRBD1 (6 bases). Germline V gene lookup returns CDR1 DFQATT and CDR2 SNEGSKA (reference sequence). V was shortened by 5 bases and J by 11 bases, with 10 bases between the two germline ends. The CDR3 has 10 residues. CDR3 protein: CSALRQAQHF. The CDR3 DNA is TGCAGTGCTCTCAGACAGGCCCAGCATTTT.

The chain joins TRBV10-2 to TRBJ2-3; D is possibly TRBD2 (6 bases). The V gene's germline CDR1 is WSHSY and CDR2 SAAADI. With 11 bases removed from V and 2 bases from J, the gap between germline ends came to 11 bases. The CDR3 loop spans 12 amino acids. Here the CDR3 reads CAAGGITDTQYF. CDR3 sequence (DNA): TGCGCCGCCGGGGGAATCACAGATACGCAGTATTTT.

The chain employs TRBV27 and TRBJ2-3; 7 nucleotides agree with TRBD1. Germline-derived CDR1 and CDR2 are MNHEY and SMNVEV (reference sequence). The CDR3 extends over 13 amino acids. J lost 8 bases, V lost 5 bases, and 7 bases had no gene match. The CDR3 DNA is TGTGCCAGCAGTCAGAGACAGGGAACTACGCAGTATTTT. Protein product: CASSQRQGTTQYF.